This is a list of T cell receptor beta chains from one sample in a study of shared clonotypes between healthy human individuals. TCRdb keeps only in-frame clones here, not all; method: immunoSEQ multiplex PCR. The sample has around 980,000 clones; 78% are singletons. Sequenced: memory CD4+ T cells from PBMCs. The receptors originated from a man younger than 30 in good health. Some clones in this sample may be carry-over from other donors' samples. Both conserved end residues are part of each CDR3. The order of the fields is CDR3 DNA, CDR3 protein, V gene, D gene, clone size, J gene. The D gene is left open where the match is weak. Part of the rows lack a size; the others show once, few, many or a class for expanded clones.

cdr3_nt: TGTGCCAGCAGTGGGGGCAGTCGAAGTGACCAGTACTTC
cdr3_aa: CASSGGSRSDQYF
v_call: TRBV6-1
d_call: .
clone_size: .
j_call: TRBJ2-5

cdr3_nt: TGTGCCAGCAGTGCTGACAGGGGGTTGGAACTGTTTTTT
cdr3_aa: CASSADRGLELFF
v_call: TRBV6-4
d_call: TRBD1
clone_size: few
j_call: TRBJ1-4

cdr3_nt: TGCGCCAGCAGCTTGGCGGCAGGCGGGGGGGAGACCCAGTACTTC
cdr3_aa: CASSLAAGGGETQYF
v_call: TRBV5-1
d_call: TRBD2
clone_size: .
j_call: TRBJ2-5

cdr3_nt: TGCGCCAGCAGCCAAGACTCCCACCTCCGCGAGCAGTACTTC
cdr3_aa: CASSQDSHLREQYF
v_call: TRBV4-3
d_call: .
clone_size: once
j_call: TRBJ2-7

cdr3_nt: TGTGCCAGCAGCCGGGCTGGGGACCAACTAGCCAAAAACATTCAGTACTTC
cdr3_aa: CASSRAGDQLAKNIQYF
v_call: TRBV9
d_call: .
clone_size: .
j_call: TRBJ2-4

cdr3_nt: TGTGCCAGCAGTTGGACCACAACCTACGAGCAGTACTTC
cdr3_aa: CASSWTTTYEQYF
v_call: TRBV6-1
d_call: .
clone_size: few
j_call: TRBJ2-7

cdr3_nt: TGTGCCAGCAGTAGAGGGACAGGGGCCTACGAGCAGTACTTC
cdr3_aa: CASSRGTGAYEQYF
v_call: TRBV6-5
d_call: TRBD1
clone_size: once
j_call: TRBJ2-7

cdr3_nt: TGTGCCAGCAGCTTAGCAGACCTACAGGGACTCCTTATTTTGAACACTGAAGCTTTCTTT
cdr3_aa: CASSLADLQGLLILNTEAFF
v_call: TRBV7-6
d_call: .
clone_size: .
j_call: TRBJ1-1

cdr3_nt: TGTGCCAGCAGTTGGGGGGGCGCGGTCCATGGCTACACCTTC
cdr3_aa: CASSWGGAVHGYTF
v_call: TRBV28
d_call: .
clone_size: .
j_call: TRBJ1-2

cdr3_nt: TGTGCCAGCAGCTTAGTGGTGTCCACCTACGAGCAGTACTTC
cdr3_aa: CASSLVVSTYEQYF
v_call: TRBV7-2
d_call: .
clone_size: .
j_call: TRBJ2-7

cdr3_nt: TGCGCCAGCAGCCAGGGGGTACGGGAGAGCGCAGATACGCAGTATTTT
cdr3_aa: CASSQGVRESADTQYF
v_call: TRBV4-1
d_call: .
clone_size: .
j_call: TRBJ2-3